The 4 T cell receptor beta chains in this list originate from one sample, sequenced in a study of neurological immune-mediated disorders. The time point is: longitudinal time-point 1 (baseline). One entry per CDR3 protein results from TCRdb running MiXCR on the 5' RACE reads. In the table there are 55,000 to 80,000 distinct CDR3 sequences, roughly 13% of which are singletons. The sample was PBMCs. The receptors come from a female donor with HTLV-1-associated myelopathy (HAM/TSP).

At least ten counts were recorded for this clonotype. The gene calls are TRBV6-1 and TRBJ2-1; 10 bases are a match to TRBD2. CDR3 length equals 16 residues. V lost 6 bases and J lost 2; bases outside the gene matches: 7. Per germline, CDR1 MNHNS and CDR2 SASEGT. The CDR3 protein is CASSVRLAGTYNEQFF. The DNA of the CDR3 is TGTGCCAGCAGCGTCAGACTAGCGGGCACCTACAATGAGCAGTTCTTC.

This clonotype has ten or more counts. This sequence joins TRBV20-1 and TRBJ2-1; no definite D call. Trimming removed 0 bases from V and 6 bases from J, with 12 bases in between. This CDR3 is built from 14 residues. Germline V CDR1 and CDR2: DFQATT, SNEGSKA (reference sequence). CDR3 sequence reads: CSARDWARGNEQFF. CDR3 in DNA: TGCAGTGCTAGAGATTGGGCCAGAGGCAATGAGCAGTTCTTC.

This clonotype was detected ten times or more. Here the CDR3 DNA reads TGTGCCAGCAGCTTGGAGACTAGCACAGATACGCAGTATTTT. Protein product: CASSLETSTDTQYF. The V and J genes are TRBV9 and TRBJ2-3; D gene uncertain. The CDR3 runs 14 residues. Germline V gives CDR1 SGDLS, CDR2 YYNGEE. V was cut by 4 bases and J by 0 bases, with 9 bases left in between.

This clonotype was observed a few times. The V and J genes are TRBV7-8 and TRBJ2-3; D is tentatively TRBD1 or TRBD2 (5 bases each). The CDR3 has 15 amino acids. Germline CDR1 is SGHVS and CDR2 is FQNEAQ. Trimming removed 5 bases at V and 0 bases at J, with 12 bases between. The CDR3 protein is CASSVRDPSTDTQYF. As DNA, the CDR3 is TGTGCCAGCAGCGTCAGGGACCCTAGCACAGATACGCAGTATTTT.